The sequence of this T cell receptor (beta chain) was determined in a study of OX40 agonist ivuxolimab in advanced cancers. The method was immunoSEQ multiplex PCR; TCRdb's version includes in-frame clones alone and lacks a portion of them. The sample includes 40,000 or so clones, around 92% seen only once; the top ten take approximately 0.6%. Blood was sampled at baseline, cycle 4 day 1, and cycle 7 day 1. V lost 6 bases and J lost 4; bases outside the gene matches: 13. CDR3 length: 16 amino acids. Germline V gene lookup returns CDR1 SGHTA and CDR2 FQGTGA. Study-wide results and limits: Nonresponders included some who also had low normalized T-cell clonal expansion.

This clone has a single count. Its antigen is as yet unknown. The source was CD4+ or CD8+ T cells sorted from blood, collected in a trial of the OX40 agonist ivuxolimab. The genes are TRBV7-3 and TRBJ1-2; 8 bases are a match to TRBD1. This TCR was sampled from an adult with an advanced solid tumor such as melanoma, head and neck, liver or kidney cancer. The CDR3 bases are TGTGCCAGCAGACCCGGGCACCAGGGGGCTGGCTATGGCTACACCTTC. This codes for CASRPGHQGAGYGYTF.